This is a list of T cell receptor beta chains from one sample in a study of post-analysis software for immune sequencing data. TCRdb re-derived calls from the PCR reads in MiXCR, one entry per CDR3 protein. The table includes around 160,000 distinct CDR3 sequences, roughly 35% detected once. The specimen was blood, collected after autologous hematopoietic stem cell transplantation. Receptors originate from a girl aged 5 to 17 with multiple sclerosis. The CDR3 runs from the conserved cysteine through the conserved F or W. Fields, in order: V gene, J gene, clone size, D gene, CDR3 DNA, CDR3 protein. The D gene is left open where the match is weak. Rows may omit the clone size; those that give it use once, few, many or a size class.

>TRBV9|TRBJ2-1|once|TRBD2
TGTGCCAGCAGCTCGCGGGAGTGGGGCTCCTACAATGAGCAGTTCTTC
CASSSREWGSYNEQFF
>TRBV24-1|TRBJ1-1|-|-
TGTGCCACCAGTGATGGGGGGGGAGCTTTCTTT
CATSDGGGAFF
>TRBV14|TRBJ1-4|once|TRBD1
TGTGCCAGCAGCCAAGGGGGGACAGGGCGTGAAAAACTGTTTTTT
CASSQGGTGREKLFF
>TRBV7-2|TRBJ2-6|-|-
TGTGCCAGCAGCCCCCGGATGGGGGCTTCTCCTGGGGCCAACGTCCTGACTTTC
CASSPRMGASPGANVLTF
>TRBV2|TRBJ2-3|-|TRBD2
TGTGCCAGCAGAGAGCGGGAAGCGCAGTATTTT
CASREREAQYF
>TRBV28|TRBJ1-5|many|-
TGTGCCAGCAGCCCATACGGGGGACGGTTAGATCAGCCCCAGCATTTT
CASSPYGGRLDQPQHF
>TRBV9|TRBJ2-1|few|TRBD2
TGTGCCAGCAGCGTAGAGGCTAGCGGGAGTGCTGAGCAGTTCTTC
CASSVEASGSAEQFF
>TRBV7-3|TRBJ2-1|-|TRBD1
TGTGCCAGCAGTCCACGAACAGGGGAAGGTTGGGGCGAGAATGAGCAGTTCTTC
CASSPRTGEGWGENEQFF
>TRBV19|TRBJ1-2|-|TRBD1
TGTGCCAGTAGTACCAGACAGGGGGCGTGGAATGGCTACACCTTC
CASSTRQGAWNGYTF
>TRBV20-1|TRBJ2-3|-|-
TGCAGTGCTAGCCCAACTAGCACAGATACGCAGTATTTT
CSASPTSTDTQYF
>TRBV7-9|TRBJ1-2|-|-
TGTGCCAGCAGCTTAGTTGGCAGGGAGAGCTACACCTTC
CASSLVGRESYTF
>TRBV12-3/TRBV12-4|TRBJ2-7|few|-
TGTGCCAGCAGTTTAGGCAGCTACACCTACGAGCAGTACTTC
CASSLGSYTYEQYF
>TRBV13|TRBJ2-3|-|-
TGTGCCAGCAGTGACTCCACTAGCAGGAAGGCAGATACGCAGTATTTT
CASSDSTSRKADTQYF
>TRBV5-1|TRBJ2-3|-|-
TGCGCCAGCTCCGGAGGAGGACAGCGCGTAGATACGCAGTATTTT
CASSGGGQRVDTQYF
>TRBV13|TRBJ2-3|-|-
TGTGCCAGCAGCCCAGCGAGGAGGACAGATACGCAGTATTTT
CASSPARRTDTQYF
>TRBV5-1|TRBJ1-2|-|-
TGCGCCAGCAGCTTGGGAGGCAGGGTCTCCTATGGCTACACCTTC
CASSLGGRVSYGYTF
>TRBV12-3/TRBV12-4|TRBJ1-4|-|-
TGTGCCAGCAGTCCCCCCCCGGGGCTGTTTTTT
CASSPPPGLFF
>TRBV12-3/TRBV12-4|TRBJ2-1|once|-
TGTGCCAGCAGCAGTCCTTTGTCGGGGAACTACAATGAGCAGTTCTTC
CASSSPLSGNYNEQFF
>TRBV6-5|TRBJ2-1|-|TRBD1
TGTGCCAGCAGATACTACGGGACAGACAATGAGCAGTTCTTC
CASRYYGTDNEQFF
>TRBV28|TRBJ1-2|few|TRBD1
TGTGCCAGCAGTTTACAGGCAGGGGGCCGGACGGGCTACACCTTC
CASSLQAGGRTGYTF
>TRBV29-1|TRBJ2-3|many|-
TGCAGCGTTGAGGGCATCGTGGATACGCAGTATTTT
CSVEGIVDTQYF
>TRBV10-2|TRBJ2-4|-|TRBD1
TGCGCCAGCACCCCAGGGGGAAACATTCAGTACTTC
CASTPGGNIQYF
>TRBV20-1|TRBJ2-3|-|TRBD2
TGCGGGGGACTAACGGGACGGACAGATACGCAGTATTTT
CGGLTGRTDTQYF
>TRBV15|TRBJ2-1|few|TRBD2
TGTGCCACCAGCAGAGACGCACTAGCGCCCTCCTACAATGAGCAGTTCTTC
CATSRDALAPSYNEQFF
>TRBV7-3|TRBJ2-3|-|-
TGTGCCAGCAGCTTCTACTCTGATACGCAGTATTTT
CASSFYSDTQYF
>TRBV6-2/TRBV6-3|TRBJ2-7|-|TRBD1
TGTGCCAGCAGTTTGACAGGGGCGTCCTACGAGCAGTACTTC
CASSLTGASYEQYF
>TRBV10-3|TRBJ2-7|few|-
TGTGCCATCAATCCGGGCCCCCAGTCCGAGCAGTACTTC
CAINPGPQSEQYF
>TRBV28|TRBJ2-3|many|-
TGTGCCAGCAGAAAGACTGGCACAGATACGCAGTATTTT
CASRKTGTDTQYF
>TRBV9|TRBJ2-4|-|-
TGTGCCAGCAGCCCCATTGCGGGATTGGCCAAAAACATTCAGTACTTC
CASSPIAGLAKNIQYF
>TRBV28|TRBJ2-1|-|-
TGTGCCAGCAGTTTAACAGGGATAAATGAGCAGTTCTTC
CASSLTGINEQFF
>TRBV24-1|TRBJ1-2|few|-
TGTGCCACCAGTGGACTAGACACTAACTATGGCTACACCTTC
CATSGLDTNYGYTF
>TRBV6-4|TRBJ2-1|-|TRBD1
TGTGCCAGCAGTAGGGACAGGTTCAATGAGCAGTTCTTC
CASSRDRFNEQFF
>TRBV10-3|TRBJ2-3|many|TRBD2
TGTGCAGCCCGACTAGCAGCTAGCACAGATACGCAGTATTTT
CAARLAASTDTQYF
>TRBV5-1|TRBJ1-5|-|-
TGCGCCAGCAGCTTGGAGGGGTATCAGCCCCAGCATTTT
CASSLEGYQPQHF
>TRBV7-2|TRBJ2-1|-|TRBD2
TGTGCCAGCAGCCTAACTAGCGGGGGGGCCAGAATGATCAATGAGCAGTTCTTC
CASSLTSGGARMINEQFF
>TRBV20-1|TRBJ1-6|few|-
TGCAGTGCTCAACCCGGGCACCGGATAGCCAATTCACCCCTCCACTTT
CSAQPGHRIANSPLHF
>TRBV6-1|TRBJ2-7|few|TRBD2
TGTGCCAGCAGCCCTATAGCGGGAGCGGACTACGAGCAGTACTTC
CASSPIAGADYEQYF
>TRBV20-1|TRBJ1-4|few|-
TGCAGTGCTAGAGAGGGGCAGAGCCGGGGGCGACTGTTTTTT
CSAREGQSRGRLFF
>TRBV10-3|TRBJ2-3|-|TRBD1
TGTGCCATCAGTGAGTCCCCCGGGACAGGCACCACAGATACGCAGTATTTT
CAISESPGTGTTDTQYF
>TRBV2|TRBJ2-3|few|-
TGTGCCACACAGATAGGGGCCAGCACAGATACGCAGTATTTT
CATQIGASTDTQYF
>TRBV5-1|TRBJ1-1|-|TRBD1
TGCGCCAGCAGCAAAGGACAGGGGTGGAACACTGAAGCTTTCTTT
CASSKGQGWNTEAFF
>TRBV28|TRBJ2-5|-|-
TGTGCCAGCAGTACCAGACAGTTACAAGAGACCCAGTACTTC
CASSTRQLQETQYF
>TRBV12-3/TRBV12-4|TRBJ1-2|few|-
TGTGCCAGCAGTTTCAACCCTAACTATGGCTACACCTTC
CASSFNPNYGYTF
>TRBV12-3/TRBV12-4|TRBJ2-7|-|TRBD2
TGTGCCAGCAGATGGGGGACTAGCCCTTTCGATGAGCAGTACTTC
CASRWGTSPFDEQYF
>TRBV20-1|TRBJ1-4|-|-
TGCAGTGCTAAACCCCCGGTGGGAGAAATTAATGAAAAACTGTTTTTT
CSAKPPVGEINEKLFF
>TRBV5-6|TRBJ1-6|few|-
TGTGCCAGCAGCTTGGATGCAGGGACGGTTAATTCACCCCTCCACTTT
CASSLDAGTVNSPLHF
>TRBV4-1|TRBJ2-5|few|-
TGCGCCAGCAGCCAGGCTATGAGGGGGGCGGAGACCCAGTACTTC
CASSQAMRGAETQYF